The present entry profiles one T cell receptor (beta chain) with its context. Germline V gives CDR1 ENHRY, CDR2 SYGVKD. The CDR3 loop spans 15 amino acids. The V segment lost 0 bases and the J segment 7 bases; nucleotides outside the gene matches: 5. Profiled with immunoSEQ multiplex PCR; TCRdb holds only in-frame clones, not every one. The sample yields about 44,000 clones, roughly 95% seen once. These data belong to a study of T cell changes during pregnancy in multiple sclerosis. The gene calls are TRBV10-3 and TRBJ1-2; 10 bases match TRBD1. The sample consisted of peripheral blood, taken in the second trimester of pregnancy. The clonotype comes from a female donor with multiple sclerosis, enrolled in a pregnancy study. The CDR3 reads CAISESGQGNSGYTF. CDR3 DNA sequence: TGTGCCATCAGTGAGTCGGGACAGGGGAACAGTGGCTACACCTTC.